This T cell receptor (beta chain) was identified during a study of control samples from healthy donors and cancer patients. Clones were sequenced by immunoSEQ multiplex PCR, and TCRdb holds only the in-frame ones, with some missing. This table holds around 130,000 clones, roughly 91% found once. The germline V and J ends were trimmed by 2 bases and 1 base, with 6 bases remaining between them. This CDR3 has 14 residues. Looked up from germline, CDR1 is LGHDT and CDR2 is YNNKEL (reference sequence). This clone was counted between two and nine times. V is TRBV3-1 (or the pseudogene TRBV3-2) and J is TRBJ2-4, with D perhaps matching TRBD2 (6 bases). What was sequenced was PBMCs. The clonotype originates from a man in his fifties with head and neck cancer. The CDR3, as DNA: TGTGCCAGCAGCCAACGGGAGGCCAAAAACATTCAGTACTTC. Translated, it gives CASSQREAKNIQYF.